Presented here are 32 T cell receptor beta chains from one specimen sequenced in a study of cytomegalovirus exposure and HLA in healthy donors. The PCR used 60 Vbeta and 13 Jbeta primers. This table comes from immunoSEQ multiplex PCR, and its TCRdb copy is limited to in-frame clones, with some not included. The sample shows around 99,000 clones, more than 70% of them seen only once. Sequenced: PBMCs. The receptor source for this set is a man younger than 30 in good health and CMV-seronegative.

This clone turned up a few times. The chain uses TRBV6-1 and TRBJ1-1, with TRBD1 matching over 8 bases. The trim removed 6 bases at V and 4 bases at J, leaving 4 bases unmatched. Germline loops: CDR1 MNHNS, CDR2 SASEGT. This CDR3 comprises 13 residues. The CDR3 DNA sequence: TGTGCCAGCAGCACCGGACAGGGCACTGAAGCTTTCTTT. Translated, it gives CASSTGQGTEAFF.

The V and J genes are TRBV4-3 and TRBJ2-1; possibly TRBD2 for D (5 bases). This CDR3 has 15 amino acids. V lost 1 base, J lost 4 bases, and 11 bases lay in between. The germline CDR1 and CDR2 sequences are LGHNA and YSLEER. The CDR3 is CASSQVQEVYNEQFF. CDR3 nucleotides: TGCGCCAGCAGCCAAGTTCAGGAGGTTTACAATGAGCAGTTCTTC.

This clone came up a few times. The CDR3 DNA follows: TGTGCCAGCAGCCAAGGAGGGAGGTGGGGGGGCGAAGATACGCAGTATTTT. It yields the protein CASSQGGRWGGEDTQYF. The chain links TRBV4-2 to TRBJ2-3, with a weak D call TRBD2 (7 bases). This CDR3 contains 17 residues. Germline-derived CDR1 and CDR2 are LGHNA and YNFKEQ. Trimming shortened V by 1 base and J by 5 bases, and 19 bases separated the two germline ends.

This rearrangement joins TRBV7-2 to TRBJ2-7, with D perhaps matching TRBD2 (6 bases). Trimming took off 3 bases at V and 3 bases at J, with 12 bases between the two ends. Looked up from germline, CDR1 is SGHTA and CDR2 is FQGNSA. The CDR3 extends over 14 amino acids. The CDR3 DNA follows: TGTGCCAGCAGCTTCTACGGGAGCGACTACGAGCAGTACTTC. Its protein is CASSFYGSDYEQYF.

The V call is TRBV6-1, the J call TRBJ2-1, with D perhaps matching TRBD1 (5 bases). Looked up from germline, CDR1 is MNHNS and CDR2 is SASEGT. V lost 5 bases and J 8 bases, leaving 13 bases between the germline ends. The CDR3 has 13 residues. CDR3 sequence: CASSTPWGDEQFF. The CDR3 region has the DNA TGTGCCAGCAGTACCCCCTGGGGCGATGAGCAGTTCTTC.

The CDR3 DNA is TGTGCCAGCAGCCCTCCAACGGGGATGAACACTGAAGCTTTCTTT. Translation: CASSPPTGMNTEAFF. This chain links TRBV5-4 with TRBJ1-1, with unresolved D. The CDR3 spans 15 residues. Germline V gene data show CDR1 as SGHNT and CDR2 as YYREEE (reference sequence). V was clipped by 4 bases and J by 0 bases, with 13 bases between them.

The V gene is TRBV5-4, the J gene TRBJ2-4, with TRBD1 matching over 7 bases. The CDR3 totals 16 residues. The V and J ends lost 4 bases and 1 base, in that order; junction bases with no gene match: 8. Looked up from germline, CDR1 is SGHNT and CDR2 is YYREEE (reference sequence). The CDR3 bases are TGTGCCAGCAGCGCAGGGGGTTCCACTGCCAAAAACATTCAGTACTTC. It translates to CASSAGGSTAKNIQYF. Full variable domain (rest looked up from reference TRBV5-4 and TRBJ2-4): ETGVTQSPTHLIKTRGQQVTLRCSSQSGHNTVSWYQQALGQGPQFIFQYYREEENGRGNFPPRFSGLQFPNYSSELNVNALELDDSALYLCASSAGGSTAKNIQYFGAGTRLSVL.

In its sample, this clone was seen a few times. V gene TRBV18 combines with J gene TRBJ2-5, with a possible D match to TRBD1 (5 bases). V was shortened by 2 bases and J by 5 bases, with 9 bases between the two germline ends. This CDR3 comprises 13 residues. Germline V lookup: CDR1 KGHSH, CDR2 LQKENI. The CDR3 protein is CASSPRSGETQYF. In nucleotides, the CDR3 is TGTGCCAGCTCACCAAGGTCAGGGGAGACCCAGTACTTC.

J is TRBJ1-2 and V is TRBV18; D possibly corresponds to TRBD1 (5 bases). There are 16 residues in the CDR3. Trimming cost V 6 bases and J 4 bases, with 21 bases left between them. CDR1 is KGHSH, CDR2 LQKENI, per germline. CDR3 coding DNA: TGTGCCAGCTCTCCCATCGCGGGGGATCAGTTCTATGGCTACACCTTC. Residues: CASSPIAGDQFYGYTF.

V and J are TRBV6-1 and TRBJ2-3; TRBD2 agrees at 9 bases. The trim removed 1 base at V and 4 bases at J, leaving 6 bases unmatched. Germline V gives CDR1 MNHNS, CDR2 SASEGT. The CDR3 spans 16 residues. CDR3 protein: CASSEVRGGGSDTQYF. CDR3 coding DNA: TGTGCCAGCAGTGAAGTCCGCGGGGGGGGGTCAGATACGCAGTATTTT.

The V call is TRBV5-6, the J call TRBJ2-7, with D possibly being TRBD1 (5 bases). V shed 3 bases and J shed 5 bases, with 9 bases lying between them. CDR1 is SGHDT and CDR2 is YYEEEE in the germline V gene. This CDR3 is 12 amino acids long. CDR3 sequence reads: CASSSGINEQYF. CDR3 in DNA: TGTGCCAGCAGCTCAGGGATTAACGAGCAGTACTTC.

CDR3 DNA: TGTGCTAGTGGTTTGAGCGGGGGGGCAGCCGGGGAGCTGTTTTTT. It yields the protein CASGLSGGAAGELFF. The rearrangement joins TRBV12-5 to TRBJ2-2, with TRBD2 matching over 10 bases. The J segment lost 6 bases and the V segment lost 2 bases, leaving 3 bases of the junction unmatched. The CDR3 extends over 15 amino acids. Germline-derived CDR1 and CDR2 are LGHNT and FRNRAP. Full variable domain (missing parts from reference TRBV12-5 and TRBJ2-2): DARVTQTPRHKVTEMGQEVTMRCQPILGHNTVFWYRQTMMQGLELLAYFRNRAPLDDSGMPKDRFSAEMPDATLATLKIQPSEPRDSAVYFCASGLSGGAAGELFFGEGSRLTVL.

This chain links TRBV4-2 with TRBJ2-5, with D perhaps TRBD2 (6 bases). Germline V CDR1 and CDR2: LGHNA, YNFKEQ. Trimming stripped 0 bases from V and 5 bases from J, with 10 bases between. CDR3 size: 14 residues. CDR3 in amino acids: CASSQELAGETQYF. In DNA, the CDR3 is TGTGCCAGCAGCCAAGAACTAGCAGGCGAGACCCAGTACTTC.

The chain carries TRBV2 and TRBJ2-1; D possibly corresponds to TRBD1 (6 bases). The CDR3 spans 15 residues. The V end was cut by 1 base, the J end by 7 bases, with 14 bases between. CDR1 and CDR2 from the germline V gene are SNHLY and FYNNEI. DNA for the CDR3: TGTGCCAGCAGTGAAGAGGTAGCTCAGGGGAATGAGCAGTTCTTC. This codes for CASSEEVAQGNEQFF.

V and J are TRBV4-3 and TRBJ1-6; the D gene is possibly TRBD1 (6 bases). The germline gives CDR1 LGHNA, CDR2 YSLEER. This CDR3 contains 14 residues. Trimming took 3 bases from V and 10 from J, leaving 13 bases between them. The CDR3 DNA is TGCGCCAGCAGCCACGGGGACACAGACTCACCCCTCCACTTT. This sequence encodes CASSHGDTDSPLHF.

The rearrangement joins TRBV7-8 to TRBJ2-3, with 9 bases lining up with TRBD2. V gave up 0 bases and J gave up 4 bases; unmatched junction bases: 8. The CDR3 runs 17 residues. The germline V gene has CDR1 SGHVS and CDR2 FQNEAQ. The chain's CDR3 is CASSLAPSGVFPDTQYF. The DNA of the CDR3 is TGTGCCAGCAGCTTAGCACCTAGCGGGGTCTTCCCAGATACGCAGTATTTT. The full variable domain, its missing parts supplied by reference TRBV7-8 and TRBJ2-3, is GAGVSQSPRYKVAKRGQDVALRCDPISGHVSLFWYQQALGQGPEFLTYFQNEAQLDKSGLPSDRFFAERPEGSVSTLKIQRTQQEDSAVYLCASSLAPSGVFPDTQYFGPGTRLTVL.

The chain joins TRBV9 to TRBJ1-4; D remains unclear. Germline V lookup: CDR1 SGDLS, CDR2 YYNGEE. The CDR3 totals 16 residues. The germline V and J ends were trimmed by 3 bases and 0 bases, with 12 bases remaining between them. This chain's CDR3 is CASSASGAATNEKLFF. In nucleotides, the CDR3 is TGTGCCAGCAGCGCGTCGGGAGCGGCAACTAATGAAAAACTGTTTTTT.

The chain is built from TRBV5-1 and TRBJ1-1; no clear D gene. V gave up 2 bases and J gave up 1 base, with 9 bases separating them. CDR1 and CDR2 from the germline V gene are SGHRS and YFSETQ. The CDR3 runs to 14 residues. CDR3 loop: CASSFGVANTEAFF. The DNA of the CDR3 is TGCGCCAGCAGCTTCGGGGTCGCGAACACTGAAGCTTTCTTT.

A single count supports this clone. CDR3 DNA: TGTGCCGGGAAGGGGGATCAGCCCCAGCATTTT. This encodes CAGKGDQPQHF. The gene calls are TRBV5-6 and TRBJ1-5, with D maybe TRBD1 (6 bases). Germline loops: CDR1 SGHDT, CDR2 YYEEEE. Trimming took 10 bases from V and 5 from J, leaving 10 bases between them. The CDR3 loop spans 11 amino acids.

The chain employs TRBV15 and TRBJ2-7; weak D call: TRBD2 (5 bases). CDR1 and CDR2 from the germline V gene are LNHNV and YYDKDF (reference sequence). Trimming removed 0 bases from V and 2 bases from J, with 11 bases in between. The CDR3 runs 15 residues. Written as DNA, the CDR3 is TGTGCCACCAGCAGAGATGCGGGCCAGACCTACGAGCAGTACTTC. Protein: CATSRDAGQTYEQYF. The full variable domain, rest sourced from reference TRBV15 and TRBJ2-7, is DAMVIQNPRYQVTQFGKPVTLSCSQTLNHNVMYWYQQKSSQAPKLLFHYYDKDFNNEADTPDNFQSRRPNTSFCFLDIRSPGLGDTAMYLCATSRDAGQTYEQYFGPGTRLTVT.

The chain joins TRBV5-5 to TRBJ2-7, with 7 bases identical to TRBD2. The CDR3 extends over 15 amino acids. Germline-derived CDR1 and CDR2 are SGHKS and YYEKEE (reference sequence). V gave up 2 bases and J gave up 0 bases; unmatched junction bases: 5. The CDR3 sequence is CASSFGPGGSYEQYF. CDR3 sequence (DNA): TGTGCCAGCAGCTTCGGACCGGGGGGCTCCTACGAGCAGTACTTC.

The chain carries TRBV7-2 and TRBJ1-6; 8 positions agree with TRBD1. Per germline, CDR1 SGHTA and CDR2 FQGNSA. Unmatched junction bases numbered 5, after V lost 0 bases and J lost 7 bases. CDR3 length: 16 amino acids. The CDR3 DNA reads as TGTGCCAGCAGCTTAGCCGGGACAGGCGGGAATTCACCCCTCCACTTT. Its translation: CASSLAGTGGNSPLHF. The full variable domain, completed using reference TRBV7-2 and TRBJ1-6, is GAGVSQSPSNKVTEKGKDVELRCDPISGHTALYWYRQSLGQGLEFLIYFQGNSAPDKSGLPSDRFSAERTGGSVSTLTIQRTQQEDSAVYLCASSLAGTGGNSPLHFGNGTRLTVT.

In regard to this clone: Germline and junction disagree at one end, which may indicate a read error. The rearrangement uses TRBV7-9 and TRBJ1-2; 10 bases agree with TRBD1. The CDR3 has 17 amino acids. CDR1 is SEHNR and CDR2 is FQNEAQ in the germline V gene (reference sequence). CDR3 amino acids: CSSSLGDRGIPHYGYTF. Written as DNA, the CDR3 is TGTTCCAGCAGCTTAGGGGACAGGGGCATACCCCACTATGGCTACACCTTC.

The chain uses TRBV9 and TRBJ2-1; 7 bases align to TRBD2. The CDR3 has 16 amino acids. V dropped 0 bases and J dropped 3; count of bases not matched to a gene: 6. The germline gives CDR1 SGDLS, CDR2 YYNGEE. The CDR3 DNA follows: TGTGCCAGCAGCGTAGGGGGAGCGGGGTTCTACAATGAGCAGTTCTTC. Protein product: CASSVGGAGFYNEQFF.

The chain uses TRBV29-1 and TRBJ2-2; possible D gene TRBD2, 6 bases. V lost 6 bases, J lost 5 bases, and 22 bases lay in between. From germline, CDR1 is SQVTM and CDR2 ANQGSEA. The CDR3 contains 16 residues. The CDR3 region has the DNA TGCAGCGTCGATGGCCCCCGGGGGACCTCGACCGGGGAGCTGTTTTTT. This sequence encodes CSVDGPRGTSTGELFF.

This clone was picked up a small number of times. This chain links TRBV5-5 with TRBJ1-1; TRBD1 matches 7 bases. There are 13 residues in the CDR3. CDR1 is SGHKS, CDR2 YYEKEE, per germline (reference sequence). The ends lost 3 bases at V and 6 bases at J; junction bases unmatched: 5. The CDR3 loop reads CASSWGQKPEAFF. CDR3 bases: TGTGCCAGCAGCTGGGGACAGAAACCTGAAGCTTTCTTT.

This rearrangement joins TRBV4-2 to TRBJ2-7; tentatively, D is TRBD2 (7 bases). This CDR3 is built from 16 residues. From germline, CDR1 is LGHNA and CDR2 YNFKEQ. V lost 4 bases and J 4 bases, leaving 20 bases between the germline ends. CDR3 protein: CASSLEEGRGAYEQYF. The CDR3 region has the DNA TGTGCCAGCAGCCTCGAGGAGGGACGGGGGGCTTACGAGCAGTACTTC.

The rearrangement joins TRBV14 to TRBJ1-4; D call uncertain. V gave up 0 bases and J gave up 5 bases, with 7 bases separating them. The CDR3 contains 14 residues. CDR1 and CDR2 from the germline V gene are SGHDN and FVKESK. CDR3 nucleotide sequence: TGTGCCAGCAGCCAAGAGGGCAGGAATGAAAAACTGTTTTTT. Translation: CASSQEGRNEKLFF.

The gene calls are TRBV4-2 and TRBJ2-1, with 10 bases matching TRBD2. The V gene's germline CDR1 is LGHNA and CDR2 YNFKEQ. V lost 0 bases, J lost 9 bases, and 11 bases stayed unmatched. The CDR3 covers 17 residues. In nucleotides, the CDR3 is TGTGCCAGCAGCCAAGATATGCAAATAGCGGGGGGCGTTGAGCAGTTCTTC. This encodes CASSQDMQIAGGVEQFF.

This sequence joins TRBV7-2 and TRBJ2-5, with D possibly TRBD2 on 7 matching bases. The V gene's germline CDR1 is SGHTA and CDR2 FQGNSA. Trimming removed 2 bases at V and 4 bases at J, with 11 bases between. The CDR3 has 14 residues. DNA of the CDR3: TGTGCCAGCAGCTTAATGGGGGGGCTAGAGACCCAGTACTTC. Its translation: CASSLMGGLETQYF.

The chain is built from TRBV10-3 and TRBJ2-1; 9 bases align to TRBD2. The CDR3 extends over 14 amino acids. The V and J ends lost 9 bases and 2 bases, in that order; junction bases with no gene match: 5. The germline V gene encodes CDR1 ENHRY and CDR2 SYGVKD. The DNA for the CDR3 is TGTGCCATTTCCCTAGCGGGGACCTACAATGAGCAGTTCTTC. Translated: CAISLAGTYNEQFF.

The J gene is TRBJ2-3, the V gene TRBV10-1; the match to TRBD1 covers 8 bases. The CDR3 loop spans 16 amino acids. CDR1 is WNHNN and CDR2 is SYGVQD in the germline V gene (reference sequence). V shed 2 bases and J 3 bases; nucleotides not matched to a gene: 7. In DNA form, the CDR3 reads TGCGCCAGCAGTGAGACCGGGACAGGAATAACAGATACGCAGTATTTT. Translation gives CASSETGTGITDTQYF.